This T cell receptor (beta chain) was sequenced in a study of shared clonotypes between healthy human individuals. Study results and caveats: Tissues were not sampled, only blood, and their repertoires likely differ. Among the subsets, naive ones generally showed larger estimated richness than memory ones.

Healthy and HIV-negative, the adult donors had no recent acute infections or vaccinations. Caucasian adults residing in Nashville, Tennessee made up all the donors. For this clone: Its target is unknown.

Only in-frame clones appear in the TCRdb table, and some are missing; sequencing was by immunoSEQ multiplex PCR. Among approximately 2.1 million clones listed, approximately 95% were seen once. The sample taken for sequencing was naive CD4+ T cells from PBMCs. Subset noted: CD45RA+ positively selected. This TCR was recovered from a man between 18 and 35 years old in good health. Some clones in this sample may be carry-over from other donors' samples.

The CDR3 bases are TGTGCCAGCAGTACAACCGGGACTAGCGGAATCTACGAGCAGTACTTC. The encoded protein is CASSTTGTSGIYEQYF. The chain couples TRBV6-6 to TRBJ2-7, with TRBD2 identical over 11 bases. CDR1 is MNHNY and CDR2 is SVGAGI in the germline V gene (reference sequence). The CDR3 has 16 residues. V dropped 5 bases and J dropped 3; count of bases not matched to a gene: 9.